These 26 T cell receptor beta chains were sequenced from one sample in a study of blood T cell repertoires in COVID-19. The table came from immunoSEQ multiplex PCR; TCRdb's copy has only in-frame clones and leaves some out. Of about 100,000 clones in the sample, about 80% were seen once. The sequenced sample was peripheral blood. The receptor set was obtained from a woman aged 65 to 85 with acute or convalescent COVID-19.

The rearrangement uses TRBV5-6 and TRBJ1-5, with D tentatively TRBD1 (6 bases). CDR3 length: 15 amino acids. Per germline, CDR1 SGHDT and CDR2 YYEEEE. V lost 1 base to trimming and J lost 4 bases, with 12 bases between them. In DNA, the CDR3 is TGTGCCAGCAGCTTGTTCACAGGGCTAAATCAGCCCCAGCATTTT. This gives the protein CASSLFTGLNQPQHF.

The V and J genes are TRBV7-9 and TRBJ1-2, with D perhaps TRBD1 (5 bases). The CDR3 spans 14 residues. Germline CDR1 and CDR2: SEHNR and FQNEAQ (reference sequence). The V end lost 3 bases, the J end lost 4 bases, and 12 bases lay between the germline ends. The DNA for the CDR3 is TGTGCCAGCAGCTTGAGGGAGGGGTCCTATGGCTACACCTTC. This translates into CASSLREGSYGYTF.

This chain uses TRBV7-9 with TRBJ1-4; D gene unclear. CDR3 length: 15 amino acids. The V gene's germline CDR1 is SEHNR and CDR2 FQNEAQ (reference sequence). Trimming removed 0 bases from V and 7 bases from J, with 12 bases in between. CDR3 in amino acids: CASSLALGRLEKLFF. The CDR3 DNA reads TGTGCCAGCAGCTTAGCGTTAGGCAGACTTGAAAAACTGTTTTTT. Supplemented by reference TRBV7-9 and TRBJ1-4, the full variable domain reads DTGVSQNPRHKITKRGQNVTFRCDPISEHNRLYWYRQTLGQGPEFLTYFQNEAQLEKSRLLSDRFSAERPKGSFSTLEIQRTEQGDSAMYLCASSLALGRLEKLFFGSGTQLSVL.

This chain joins TRBV5-5 and TRBJ1-1; 8 bases agree with TRBD1. This CDR3 is built from 14 residues. Germline V CDR1 and CDR2: SGHKS, YYEKEE (reference sequence). The V and J ends lost 2 bases and 1 base, in that order; junction bases with no gene match: 1. The CDR3 protein is CASSFGQGNTEAFF. CDR3 nucleotides: TGTGCCAGCAGCTTCGGACAGGGGAACACTGAAGCTTTCTTT.

The chain has TRBV30 and TRBJ2-5; TRBD2 matches 8 bases. Trimming at V came to 0 bases and at J to 2 bases, leaving 5 bases not matched to a gene. CDR1 and CDR2 from the germline V gene are GTSNPN and SVGIG (reference sequence). This CDR3 has 15 residues. The CDR3, as DNA: TGTGCCTGGAGTGTAACGGGGGGGCATCAAGAGACCCAGTACTTC. This translates into CAWSVTGGHQETQYF.

The chain links TRBV18 to TRBJ2-6, with 8 bases aligning to TRBD1. This CDR3 has 19 residues. Trimming removed 2 bases from V and 0 bases from J; junction bases left unmatched: 9. CDR1 and CDR2 (germline): KGHSH, LQKENI. This chain's CDR3 is CASSPSPTGAGSGANVLTF. The CDR3, as DNA: TGTGCCAGCTCACCAAGTCCGACAGGGGCTGGCTCTGGGGCCAACGTCCTGACTTTC.

This clone came up once. The sample contains more than one DNA sequence encoding this CDR3. This chain connects TRBV6-5 to TRBJ2-2; 9 positions match TRBD2. The CDR3 runs to 15 residues. V lost 11 bases, J lost 5 bases, and 12 bases stayed unmatched. Germline V CDR1 and CDR2: MNHEY, SVGAGI. Here the CDR3 DNA reads TGTGCCCGCCGGCGGGGGGGGGCTTATACCGGGGAGCTGTTTTTT. Its translation is CARRRGGAYTGELFF.

This rearrangement joins TRBV18 to TRBJ1-5, with no clear D. CDR1 and CDR2 (germline): KGHSH, LQKENI. V was trimmed by 6 bases and J by 0 bases, leaving 12 bases between them. The CDR3 is made up of 15 amino acids. The CDR3 sequence: CASSRGKNSNQPQHF. The CDR3 coding sequence is TGTGCCAGCTCGCGGGGAAAAAATAGCAATCAGCCCCAGCATTTT.

The rearrangement uses TRBV2 and TRBJ1-1; possibly TRBD1 for D (5 bases). Trimming left V 8 bases short and J 6 bases short, with 16 bases between. The germline V gene encodes CDR1 SNHLY and CDR2 FYNNEI. CDR3 length: 13 amino acids. The CDR3 bases are TGTGCCAGCGTTGGGGGGGACTGGGCTGAAGCTTTCTTT. Protein sequence: CASVGGDWAEAFF.

The genes are TRBV3-1 (or the pseudogene TRBV3-2) and TRBJ2-1, with 8 nucleotides matching TRBD2. CDR1 LGHDT and CDR2 YNNKEL come from the germline V gene (reference sequence). CDR3 length equals 16 residues. Trimming removed 3 bases from V and 2 bases from J; junction bases left unmatched: 6. This chain's CDR3 is CASSHGSGGTYNEQFF. The CDR3 DNA follows: TGTGCCAGCAGCCACGGAAGCGGGGGAACCTACAATGAGCAGTTCTTC.

This rearrangement joins TRBV12-2 to TRBJ2-7; TRBD1 is taken as the D call from the table, unchecked against the DNA. TRBV12-2 is a pseudogene segment. This CDR3 spans 14 amino acids. CDR3 amino acids: CASRLGDTPAGQYV. CDR3 nucleotide sequence: TGTGCAAGTCGCTTGGGTGACACTCCTGCTGGGCAGTACGTC.

The CDR3 DNA is TGCGCCAGCAGCTTGGGACAGGGGTTTAATAATGAAAAACTGTTTTTT. Encoded protein: CASSLGQGFNNEKLFF. The gene calls are TRBV5-1 and TRBJ1-4; TRBD1 agrees at 8 bases. The CDR3 spans 16 residues. Unmatched junction bases numbered 5, after V lost 0 bases and J lost 4 bases. From germline, CDR1 is SGHRS and CDR2 YFSETQ.

The chain combines TRBV7-2 with TRBJ1-4, with D possibly TRBD1 on 5 matching bases. Trimming removed 5 bases at V and 1 base at J, with 11 bases between. The CDR3 length is 15 residues. CDR1 and CDR2 from the germline V gene are SGHTA and FQGNSA. CDR3: CASSPAGGTNEKLFF. The CDR3, as DNA: TGTGCCAGCAGCCCCGCGGGGGGAACTAATGAAAAACTGTTTTTT.

The chain has TRBV7-8 and TRBJ2-3; TRBD2 agrees at 11 bases. The CDR3 runs 17 residues. Germline CDR1 is SGHVS and CDR2 is FQNEAQ. Germline trimming cut 5 bases from V and 2 bases from J; bases unmatched to any gene: 9. The CDR3: CASSLTSGGRYTDTQYF. In DNA form, the CDR3 reads TGTGCCAGCAGCCTCACTAGCGGGGGACGGTACACAGATACGCAGTATTTT.

V is TRBV30 and J is TRBJ1-6; D is uncertain. Germline V gives CDR1 GTSNPN, CDR2 SVGIG (reference sequence). The CDR3 length is 13 residues. V lost 4 bases, J lost 9 bases, and 13 bases lay in between. CDR3 nucleotide sequence: TGTGCCTGGAAAGAGGTGACCTTTTCACCCCTCCACTTT. Translation: CAWKEVTFSPLHF.

The J gene is TRBJ2-2, the V gene TRBV6-4; TRBD2 is a possible D gene (6 bases). The CDR3 has 13 residues. Germline V gives CDR1 MRHNA, CDR2 SNTAGT. V was pared by 8 bases and J by 6 bases, with 13 bases between. CDR3: CASQKDYAGELFF. DNA for the CDR3: TGTGCCAGCCAAAAGGACTACGCCGGGGAGCTGTTTTTT.

The V and J genes are TRBV3-1 (or the pseudogene TRBV3-2) and TRBJ1-5; D is perhaps TRBD1 (5 bases). The CDR3 consists of 15 residues. Germline V gives CDR1 LGHDT, CDR2 YNNKEL (reference sequence). The germline V and J ends were trimmed by 1 base and 4 bases, with 11 bases remaining between them. CDR3 coding DNA: TGTGCCAGCAGCCAAGGGTCAGGGACTAATCAGCCCCAGCATTTT. Protein sequence: CASSQGSGTNQPQHF.

The genes are TRBV2 and TRBJ2-3, with TRBD2 matching 12 bases. CDR3 length: 14 amino acids. The V gene's germline CDR1 is SNHLY and CDR2 FYNNEI. With V trimmed by 9 bases and J by 8 bases, 9 bases remained unmatched. CDR3 protein: CASLLLAGGGTQYF. In DNA form, the CDR3 reads TGTGCCAGTCTCCTCCTAGCGGGGGGGGGTACGCAGTATTTT.

The chain employs TRBV11-1 and TRBJ2-3; D is possibly TRBD2 (6 bases). V was trimmed by 9 bases and J by 2 bases, leaving 9 bases between them. This CDR3 has 12 amino acids. Germline V gives CDR1 SGHAT, CDR2 FQDESV (reference sequence). DNA of the CDR3: TGTGCCAGTTCTAGCGTCACAGATACGCAGTATTTT. Protein product: CASSSVTDTQYF.

CDR3 nucleotides: TGCGCCAGCGGCCAGGGACAGGGCTATGGCTACACCTTC. Translating it yields CASGQGQGYGYTF. J is TRBJ1-2 and V is TRBV5-1; 9 bases map to TRBD1. The CDR3 has 13 amino acids. Per germline, CDR1 SGHRS and CDR2 YFSETQ. J gave up 4 bases and V 7 bases, and 5 bases lay outside the gene matches.

In this sample, this clone turned up a few times. The chain uses TRBV6-5 and TRBJ1-2, with D maybe TRBD1 (5 bases). Germline-derived CDR1 and CDR2 are MNHEY and SVGAGI. V was pared by 5 bases and J by 2 bases, with 9 bases between. The CDR3 sequence is 13 residues long. CDR3 nucleotides: TGTGCCAGCAGTCCTGACAGAAACTATGGCTACACCTTC. This sequence encodes CASSPDRNYGYTF.

The V call is TRBV5-1, the J call TRBJ1-6; a weak D match, TRBD1 (6 bases). The V gene's germline CDR1 is SGHRS and CDR2 YFSETQ. The CDR3 covers 15 residues. V was trimmed by 1 base and J by 5 bases, leaving 10 bases between them. CDR3 protein: CASSLYTGNNSPLHF. CDR3 in DNA: TGCGCCAGCAGCTTGTATACAGGGAATAATTCACCCCTCCACTTT.

This chain uses TRBV25-1 with TRBJ2-4; unclear D gene. The germline V and J ends were trimmed by 2 bases and 0 bases, with 14 bases remaining between them. CDR3 size: 17 residues. The V gene's germline CDR1 is MGHDK and CDR2 SYGVNS. The CDR3 sequence: CASSEGRGSGAKNIQYF. The CDR3 coding sequence is TGTGCCAGCAGTGAAGGAAGAGGATCCGGAGCCAAAAACATTCAGTACTTC.

This chain links TRBV3-1 (or the pseudogene TRBV3-2) with TRBJ2-2; D gene unclear. V lost 4 bases, J lost 5 bases, and 17 bases lay in between. CDR3 length equals 16 residues. The germline V gene encodes CDR1 LGHDT and CDR2 YNNKEL (reference sequence). The CDR3 coding sequence is TGTGCCAGCAGCCCATCCGGGTATGTTGGGACCGGGGAGCTGTTTTTT. Its protein is CASSPSGYVGTGELFF.

The V gene is TRBV12-5, the J gene TRBJ1-5; D not resolved. This CDR3 spans 14 amino acids. CDR1 is LGHNT, CDR2 FRNRAP, per germline. Trimming shortened V by 2 bases and J by 5 bases, and 10 bases separated the two germline ends. The CDR3 sequence is CASGLNPRDQPQHF. CDR3 coding DNA: TGTGCTAGTGGTTTGAACCCGCGGGATCAGCCCCAGCATTTT.

V is TRBV3-1 (or the pseudogene TRBV3-2) and J is TRBJ2-5, with a weak D call TRBD2 (5 bases). The CDR3 spans 13 residues. Trimming took 4 bases from V and 3 from J, leaving 9 bases between them. Per the germline V gene, CDR1 is LGHDT and CDR2 is YNNKEL (reference sequence). CDR3 loop: CASSLGLKETQYF. The CDR3 DNA reads TGTGCCAGCAGCCTAGGACTTAAAGAGACCCAGTACTTC.